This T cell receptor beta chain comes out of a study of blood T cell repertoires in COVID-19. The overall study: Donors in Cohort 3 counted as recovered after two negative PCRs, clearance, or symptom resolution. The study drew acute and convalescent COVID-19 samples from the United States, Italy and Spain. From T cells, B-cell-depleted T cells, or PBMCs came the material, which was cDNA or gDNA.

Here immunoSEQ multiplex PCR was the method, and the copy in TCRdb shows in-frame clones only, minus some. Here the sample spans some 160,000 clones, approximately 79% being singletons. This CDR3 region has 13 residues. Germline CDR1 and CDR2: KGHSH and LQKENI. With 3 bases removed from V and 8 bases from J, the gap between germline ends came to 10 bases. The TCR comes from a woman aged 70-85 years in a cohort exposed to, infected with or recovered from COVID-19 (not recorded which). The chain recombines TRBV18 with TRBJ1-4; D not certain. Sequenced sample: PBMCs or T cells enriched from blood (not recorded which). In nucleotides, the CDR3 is TGTGCCAGCTCACCCGGACTACTAGAAAAACTGTTTTTT. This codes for CASSPGLLEKLFF. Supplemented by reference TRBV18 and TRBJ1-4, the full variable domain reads NAGVMQNPRHLVRRRGQEARLRCSPMKGHSHVYWYRQLPEEGLKFMVYLQKENIIDESGMPKERFSAEFPKEGPSILRIQQVVRGDSAAYFCASSPGLLEKLFFGSGTQLSVL.